The next 27 T cell receptor beta chains were all read from a single sample in a study of cytomegalovirus exposure and HLA in healthy donors. Both 60 Vbeta primers and 13 Jbeta primers went into the PCR. Sequencing was performed with immunoSEQ multiplex PCR; in TCRdb, only in-frame clones are kept and a portion is missing. The table records 90,000 to 110,000 clones, over 80% of them present only once. Sequenced: PBMCs. All receptors come from a man aged 18-30 years in good health and CMV-seronegative.

V usage is TRBV5-1 and J usage is TRBJ2-3, with 12 positions matching TRBD2. Germline CDR1 reads SGHRS; CDR2 reads YFSETQ. The CDR3 covers 17 residues. Unmatched junction bases numbered 9, after V lost 3 bases and J lost 4 bases. CDR3 sequence (DNA): TGCGCCAGCAGCTCCGCCCTAGCGGGAGGGCCAGCAGATACGCAGTATTTT. Protein product: CASSSALAGGPADTQYF.

The chain joins TRBV5-1 to TRBJ1-1; 8 bases agree with TRBD1. Germline CDR1 and CDR2: SGHRS and YFSETQ. The CDR3 contains 14 residues. V was clipped by 4 bases and J by 11 bases; unmatched bases: 13. CDR3 amino acids: CASSAPGQAFLAFF. Here the CDR3 DNA reads TGCGCCAGCAGCGCGCCGGGACAGGCCTTTTTGGCTTTCTTT.

The CDR3 spells CASSPPGLSSYEQYF. CDR3 nucleotides: TGTGCCAGCAGCCCTCCCGGACTGAGCTCCTACGAGCAGTACTTC. The chain couples TRBV7-9 to TRBJ2-7; tentatively, D is TRBD2 (5 bases). The germline V gene has CDR1 SEHNR and CDR2 FQNEAQ (reference sequence). V was pared by 5 bases and J by 0 bases, with 14 bases between. The CDR3 loop spans 15 amino acids.

The chain employs TRBV5-5 and TRBJ1-1, with D possibly being TRBD1 (6 bases). This CDR3 is 16 amino acids long. V lost 4 bases and J lost 4, with 20 bases in between. Germline-derived CDR1 and CDR2 are SGHKS and YYEKEE (reference sequence). The CDR3 DNA is TGTGCCAGCAGCCTCTCGACAGGTTCCGTGGGCACTGAAGCTTTCTTT. Amino acid sequence: CASSLSTGSVGTEAFF.

About this clone: A much larger clonotype is one base distant, so this may be a read error. Other DNA variants within this sample encode the same CDR3. The gene calls are TRBV25-1 and TRBJ1-2; D is ambiguous. Germline V gene sequence: CDR1 MGHDK, CDR2 SYGVNS. The CDR3 totals 15 residues. The CDR3 sequence is CASSIVTTGRDGYTF. In nucleotides, the CDR3 is TGTGCCAGCAGTATTGTAACTACGGGGAGGGATGGCTACACATTC.

The rearrangement joins TRBV9 to TRBJ1-6, with D unclear. V was cut by 1 base and J by 7 bases, with 15 bases left in between. This CDR3 is 16 amino acids long. The V gene's germline CDR1 is SGDLS and CDR2 YYNGEE. The CDR3 loop is CASSVSVTPVNSPLHF. CDR3 in DNA: TGTGCCAGCAGCGTATCGGTGACACCGGTCAATTCACCCCTCCACTTT.

This chain connects TRBV7-2 to TRBJ2-7; D may be TRBD2 (6 bases). The CDR3 consists of 16 residues. Trimming stripped 1 base from V and 1 base from J, with 14 bases between. CDR1 SGHTA and CDR2 FQGNSA come from the germline V gene. DNA for the CDR3: TGTGCCAGCAGCTTAGGGGGCGGGGTTACTTCCTACGAGCAGTACTTC. Protein: CASSLGGGVTSYEQYF.

CDR3 protein: CAWSLAVHTEAFF. The CDR3 nucleotides read TGTGCCTGGAGTTTGGCCGTTCACACTGAAGCTTTCTTT. V and J are TRBV30 and TRBJ1-1; D unclear. The CDR3 runs 13 residues. Germline V lookup: CDR1 GTSNPN, CDR2 SVGIG (reference sequence). Trimming took 2 bases from V and 3 from J, leaving 10 bases between them. The full variable domain, with the rest looked up from reference TRBV30 and TRBJ1-1, is SQTIHQWPATLVQPVGSPLSLECTVEGTSNPNLYWYRQAAGRGLQLLFYSVGIGQISSEVPQNLSASRPQDRQFILSSKKLLLSDSGFYLCAWSLAVHTEAFFGQGTRLTVV.

The CDR3 sequence: CASSFRGAGQPQHF. The CDR3 coding sequence is TGTGCCAGCAGTTTTCGGGGGGCGGGGCAGCCCCAGCATTTT. The gene calls are TRBV28 and TRBJ1-5, with D possibly TRBD1 on 6 matching bases. The CDR3 consists of 14 residues. Germline V lookup: CDR1 MDHEN, CDR2 SYDVKM. V shed 3 bases and J shed 7 bases, with 13 bases lying between them.

The chain recombines TRBV29-1 with TRBJ2-1, with 11 nucleotides matching TRBD2. Germline loops: CDR1 SQVTM, CDR2 ANQGSEA. V dropped 0 bases and J dropped 2; count of bases not matched to a gene: 6. CDR3 length: 17 residues. The CDR3 DNA follows: TGCAGCGTTGAAGAAGTGGGGACTAGCGGCGCCTACAATGAGCAGTTCTTC. Its translation: CSVEEVGTSGAYNEQFF.

V usage is TRBV29-1 and J usage is TRBJ2-7; tentatively, D is TRBD1 (6 bases). Trimming shortened V by 4 bases and J by 9 bases, and 19 bases separated the two germline ends. The CDR3 totals 13 residues. Germline assignment: CDR1 SQVTM and CDR2 ANQGSEA. The CDR3 region has the DNA TGCAGCGTTGTTAGTCAGGGGAAGGGGGTGCAGTACTTC. Its translation: CSVVSQGKGVQYF.

The chain carries TRBV19 and TRBJ2-7; TRBD1 agrees at 10 bases. There are 16 residues in the CDR3. Germline V gene sequence: CDR1 LNHDA, CDR2 SQIVND (reference sequence). The junction had 6 bases not matched to a gene; V was cut back by 2 bases and J by 2 bases. CDR3 amino acids: CASSIFGTGVTYEQYF. The CDR3 region has the DNA TGTGCCAGTAGTATATTCGGGACAGGGGTTACCTACGAGCAGTACTTC.

This clone was observed a few times. The rearrangement links TRBV28 to TRBJ1-2; D call uncertain. Germline-derived CDR1 and CDR2 are MDHEN and SYDVKM. The CDR3 covers 14 residues. Trimming cost V 4 bases and J 1 base, with 10 bases left between them. The CDR3 loop is CASSSAGNNYGYTF. The CDR3 DNA follows: TGTGCCAGCAGTTCAGCGGGAAATAACTATGGCTACACCTTC.

This CDR3 is CASSLTSGLYNEQFF. The CDR3, as DNA: TGTGCCAGCAGCTTGACTAGCGGGTTGTACAATGAGCAGTTCTTC. This chain joins TRBV5-5 and TRBJ2-1; 9 bases are a match to TRBD2. Germline-derived CDR1 and CDR2 are SGHKS and YYEKEE (reference sequence). The CDR3 extends over 15 amino acids. After removal of 1 base from V and 4 bases from J, the junction contained 3 bases not matched to a gene.

The J gene is TRBJ2-5, the V gene TRBV6-1; 10 positions match TRBD2. This CDR3 is 15 amino acids long. V shed 2 bases, J shed 2 bases, and the junction held 2 bases outside the gene matches. CDR1 MNHNS and CDR2 SASEGT come from the germline V gene. The CDR3 DNA sequence: TGTGCCAGCAGTGAACTAGCGGGAGCGCAAGAGACCCAGTACTTC. Its protein product is CASSELAGAQETQYF.

The chain employs TRBV5-1 and TRBJ2-1; the match to TRBD2 covers 10 bases. The CDR3 loop spans 16 amino acids. With 2 bases clipped from V and 3 bases from J, the junction kept 5 bases outside the gene matches. The germline gives CDR1 SGHRS, CDR2 YFSETQ. CDR3: CASSFALAGVYNEQFF. In nucleotides, the CDR3 is TGCGCCAGCAGCTTCGCCCTAGCGGGGGTCTACAATGAGCAGTTCTTC. The whole variable domain, filled in from reference TRBV5-1 and TRBJ2-1, reads KAGVTQTPRYLIKTRGQQVTLSCSPISGHRSVSWYQQTPGQGLQFLFEYFSETQRNKGNFPGRFSGRQFSNSRSEMNVSTLELGDSALYLCASSFALAGVYNEQFFGPGTRLTVL.

The genes are TRBV28 and TRBJ2-7; TRBD1 matches at 10 bases. CDR1 and CDR2 (germline): MDHEN, SYDVKM. The trim removed 3 bases at V and 5 bases at J, leaving 13 bases unmatched. This CDR3 comprises 17 residues. CDR3 bases: TGTGCCAGCAGTTTTAATGGGGAAGACAGGGGGCGACACGAGCAGTACTTC. This codes for CASSFNGEDRGRHEQYF.

The CDR3 spells CASRPRDRQTDTQYF. Written as DNA, the CDR3 is TGTGCCAGCAGACCCCGGGACAGGCAGACAGATACGCAGTATTTT. V is TRBV27 and J is TRBJ2-3, with 8 nucleotides matching TRBD1. CDR1 MNHEY and CDR2 SMNVEV come from the germline V gene (reference sequence). The CDR3 extends over 15 amino acids. J gave up 3 bases and V 6 bases, and 8 bases lay outside the gene matches.

This chain joins TRBV28 and TRBJ1-2; no clear D gene. V was pared by 6 bases and J by 3 bases, with 8 bases between. Germline CDR1 is MDHEN and CDR2 is SYDVKM. This CDR3 contains 12 residues. The CDR3: CASSSVYYGYTF. The CDR3 bases are TGTGCCAGCAGCTCAGTTTACTATGGCTACACCTTC.

The chain uses TRBV7-9 and TRBJ2-5, with 8 bases fitting TRBD2. Germline loops: CDR1 SEHNR, CDR2 FQNEAQ (reference sequence). With V trimmed by 5 bases and J by 5 bases, 7 bases remained unmatched. The CDR3 length is 14 residues. The CDR3 spells CASSLASGQETQYF. The CDR3, as DNA: TGTGCCAGCAGCCTTGCTAGCGGGCAGGAGACCCAGTACTTC.

The chain joins TRBV9 to TRBJ1-2, with 7 bases matching TRBD1. CDR3 length: 16 amino acids. The germline CDR1 and CDR2 sequences are SGDLS and YYNGEE. V shed 3 bases, J shed 4 bases, and the junction held 12 bases outside the gene matches. The CDR3 sequence: CASSAQTGEGFYGYTF. The CDR3, as DNA: TGTGCCAGCAGCGCACAAACAGGGGAAGGGTTCTATGGCTACACCTTC.

The rearrangement joins TRBV7-7 to TRBJ2-7; 12 nucleotides agree with TRBD1. The J segment lost 5 bases and the V segment lost 4 bases, leaving 6 bases of the junction unmatched. The V gene's germline CDR1 is SSHAT and CDR2 FNYEAQ (reference sequence). The CDR3 has 15 amino acids. This chain's CDR3 is CASSYRDRGLDEQYF. The CDR3 DNA reads as TGTGCCAGCAGCTACAGGGACAGGGGGCTTGACGAGCAGTACTTC.

In the case of this clone: The germline gene is not matched at one end of the junction; a read error may be the cause. V is TRBV7-9 and J is TRBJ2-7; 13 bases agree with TRBD2. In germline, CDR1 is SEHNR, CDR2 FQNEAQ (reference sequence). The CDR3 totals 16 residues. For the CDR3, the DNA is TGTTCCAGCAGCGCCTCACTAGCGGGAGGGACCTACGAGCAGTACTTC. The encoded protein is CSSSASLAGGTYEQYF.

The chain links TRBV27 to TRBJ1-5; D not certain. Germline values: CDR1 MNHEY, CDR2 SMNVEV (reference sequence). This CDR3 region has 15 residues. V was pared by 5 bases and J by 0 bases, with 11 bases between. In nucleotides, the CDR3 is TGTGCCAGCAGTGCCGCCCGCGGTAGCAATCAGCCCCAGCATTTT. Translated, it gives CASSAARGSNQPQHF.

This chain uses TRBV5-1 with TRBJ1-4; tentatively, D is TRBD1 (5 bases). The germline CDR1 and CDR2 sequences are SGHRS and YFSETQ. Trimming stripped 0 bases from V and 0 bases from J, with 12 bases between. The CDR3 contains 17 residues. The CDR3: CASSLGGAVATNEKLFF. The CDR3 bases are TGCGCCAGCAGCTTGGGGGGCGCAGTTGCAACTAATGAAAAACTGTTTTTT. Full variable domain (rest looked up from reference TRBV5-1 and TRBJ1-4): KAGVTQTPRYLIKTRGQQVTLSCSPISGHRSVSWYQQTPGQGLQFLFEYFSETQRNKGNFPGRFSGRQFSNSRSEMNVSTLELGDSALYLCASSLGGAVATNEKLFFGSGTQLSVL.

The chain carries TRBV28 and TRBJ1-1, with D possibly being TRBD1 (5 bases). CDR3 length: 14 residues. V shed 5 bases and J shed 6 bases, with 16 bases lying between them. Germline V gene lookup returns CDR1 MDHEN and CDR2 SYDVKM. This CDR3 reads CASSLTGGGAEAFF. The DNA of the CDR3 is TGTGCCAGCAGTCTTACGGGGGGTGGGGCTGAAGCTTTCTTT.

This sequence joins TRBV7-8 and TRBJ2-3; TRBD1 is a possible D gene (5 bases). The CDR3 covers 15 residues. Germline lookup yields CDR1 SGHVS and CDR2 FQNEAQ. V lost 5 bases and J lost 4, with 16 bases in between. The CDR3 coding sequence is TGTGCCAGCAGCCAAGGACACGATAAGGCAGATACGCAGTATTTT. Its protein product is CASSQGHDKADTQYF. Looking up the rest from reference TRBV7-8 and TRBJ2-3 gives the full variable domain: GAGVSQSPRYKVAKRGQDVALRCDPISGHVSLFWYQQALGQGPEFLTYFQNEAQLDKSGLPSDRFFAERPEGSVSTLKIQRTQQEDSAVYLCASSQGHDKADTQYFGPGTRLTVL.